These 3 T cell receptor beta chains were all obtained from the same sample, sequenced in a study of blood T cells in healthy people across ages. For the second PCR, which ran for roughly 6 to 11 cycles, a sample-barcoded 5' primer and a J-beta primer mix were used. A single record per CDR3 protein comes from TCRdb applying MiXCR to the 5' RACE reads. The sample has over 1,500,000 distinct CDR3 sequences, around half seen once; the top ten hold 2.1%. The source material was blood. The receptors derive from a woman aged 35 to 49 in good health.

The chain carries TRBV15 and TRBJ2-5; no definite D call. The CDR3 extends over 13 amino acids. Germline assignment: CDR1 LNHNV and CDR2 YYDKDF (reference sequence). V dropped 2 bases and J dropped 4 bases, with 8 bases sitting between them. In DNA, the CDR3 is TGTGCCACCAGCAGAATCCCGCCAGAGACCCAGTACTTC. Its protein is CATSRIPPETQYF.

The CDR3 here is CASSYSSRGTSGHTDTQYF. The CDR3, as DNA: TGTGCCAGCAGTTACTCGAGTCGAGGGACTAGCGGCCACACAGATACGCAGTATTTT. J is TRBJ2-3 and V is TRBV6-2 or TRBV6-3; 11 nucleotides align to TRBD2. CDR3 length: 19 residues. Per the germline V gene, CDR1 is MNHEY and CDR2 is SVGEGT. Trimming cost V 0 bases and J 2 bases; bases outside gene matches: 10.

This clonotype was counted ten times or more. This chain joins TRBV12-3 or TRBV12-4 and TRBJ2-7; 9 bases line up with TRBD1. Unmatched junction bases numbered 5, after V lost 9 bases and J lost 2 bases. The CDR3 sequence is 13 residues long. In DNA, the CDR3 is TGTGCCAGTTCCGGGACAGGGACCTACGAGCAGTACTTC. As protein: CASSGTGTYEQYF.